The rows below give T cell receptor beta chains drawn from one sample of a study of T-cell reconstitution after alpha-beta-depleted transplantation in children. Each CDR3 protein gets one entry after TCRdb re-called the PCR reads with MiXCR. The sample contains nearly 550,000 distinct CDR3 sequences, about 17% of which appear only once. The sample was PBMCs from the stem cell graft donor, taken from the stem cell graft. These receptors all stem from a human donor who donated a stem cell graft to a child with acute lymphoblastic leukemia. Each CDR3 is given with its conserved first and last residue. D genes are given only for firm matches. Clone size is stated in some rows and not others, as once, few, many or a class when expanded.

-	TRBV4-2	TRBJ2-7	-	CASSPQVSYEQYF	TGTGCCAGCAGCCCGCAGGTCTCCTACGAGCAGTACTTC
TRBD2	TRBV3-1	TRBJ2-1	few	CASSQDFRAGGRNEQFF	TGTGCCAGCAGCCAAGATTTTAGGGCGGGAGGTAGAAATGAGCAGTTCTTC
-	TRBV12-3/TRBV12-4	TRBJ2-7	-	CASRMNPGGGYEQYF	TGTGCCAGCAGGATGAACCCGGGGGGCGGCTACGAGCAGTACTTC
TRBD1	TRBV9	TRBJ2-7	-	CASSPRAGTESYEQYF	TGTGCCAGCAGCCCTAGAGCCGGGACAGAATCCTACGAGCAGTACTTC
-	TRBV11-2	TRBJ1-5	few	CASSWDGNQPQHF	TGTGCCAGCAGCTGGGACGGCAATCAGCCCCAGCATTTT
-	TRBV18	TRBJ2-7	few	CASSLDVWEQYF	TGTGCCAGCTCCCTGGATGTTTGGGAGCAGTACTTC
-	TRBV5-1	TRBJ2-3	few	CASSLAYGSTKRYTQYF	TGCGCCAGCAGCTTGGCCTATGGATCGACCAAACGATATACGCAGTATTTT
TRBD1	TRBV20-1	TRBJ2-4	-	CSAREGTGGKNSQYF	TGCAGTGCTAGAGAGGGGACAGGGGGAAAAAACAGTCAGTACTTC
-	TRBV7-8	TRBJ2-2	-	CASSLVVAGADGELFF	TGTGCCAGCAGCTTAGTAGTGGCGGGGGCGGACGGGGAGCTGTTTTTT
-	TRBV4-1	TRBJ2-7	few	CASSQEGGATGYYEQYF	TGCGCCAGCAGCCAAGAGGGCGGAGCGACGGGGTACTACGAGCAGTACTTC
-	TRBV7-9	TRBJ2-3	few	CASSLIGASTDTQYF	TGTGCCAGCAGCTTAATCGGGGCCAGCACAGATACGCAGTATTTT
-	TRBV12-3/TRBV12-4	TRBJ1-5	-	CASSTRHQTQPQHF	TGTGCCAGCAGTACCCGACACCAAACGCAGCCCCAGCATTTT
-	TRBV29-1	TRBJ2-1	many	CSSLGNEQFF	TGCAGCTCGCTAGGAAATGAGCAGTTCTTC
-	TRBV7-9	TRBJ2-2	-	CASSLAEAGELFF	TGTGCCAGCAGCTTAGCAGAGGCCGGGGAGCTGTTTTTT
-	TRBV27	TRBJ2-7	few	CASRGTDSYEQYF	TGTGCCAGCAGAGGGACGGATTCCTACGAGCAGTACTTC
-	TRBV27	TRBJ2-2	-	CASSLIGGPTGELFF	TGTGCCAGCAGTTTAATCGGGGGGCCCACCGGGGAGCTGTTTTTT
-	TRBV12-3/TRBV12-4	TRBJ1-6	-	CASSLKPNSPLHF	TGTGCCAGCAGTTTAAAACCGAATTCACCCCTCCACTTT
TRBD1	TRBV27	TRBJ1-2	-	CASSLSQGAYSYGYTF	TGTGCCAGCAGTTTATCGCAGGGGGCGTACAGTTATGGCTACACCTTC
-	TRBV20-1	TRBJ2-7	few	CSALGSFSVSAYEQYF	TGCAGTGCTCTTGGATCTTTCTCAGTTTCTGCCTACGAGCAGTACTTC
-	TRBV9	TRBJ2-7	few	CASSSSPGSSYEQYF	TGTGCCAGCAGCTCATCCCCGGGGAGCTCCTACGAGCAGTACTTC
TRBD1	TRBV27	TRBJ2-7	-	CASSFLQGDSEQYF	TGTGCCAGCAGTTTTTTACAGGGGGATTCCGAGCAGTACTTC
TRBD1	TRBV3-1	TRBJ2-1	few	CTSSPGTGGLKPPYNEQFF	TGTACCAGCAGCCCCGGGACAGGGGGCTTGAAGCCCCCTTACAATGAGCAGTTCTTC
TRBD1	TRBV10-3	TRBJ1-2	few	CAISRPGTGLINYGYTF	TGTGCCATCAGCCGACCCGGGACAGGACTGATTAACTATGGCTACACCTTC
-	TRBV5-1	TRBJ2-3	-	CASSLDGEVAASTDTQYF	TGCGCCAGCAGCTTGGACGGGGAAGTAGCGGCTAGCACAGATACGCAGTATTTT
-	TRBV5-1	TRBJ2-6	-	CASSLGQVASGANVLTF	TGCGCCAGCAGCTTGGGACAGGTTGCCTCTGGGGCCAACGTCCTGACTTTC
-	TRBV5-1	TRBJ2-1	few	CASSLEAAGTGFWYNEQFF	TGCGCCAGCAGCCTCGAAGCGGCGGGTACCGGGTTCTGGTACAATGAGCAGTTCTTC
-	TRBV6-1	TRBJ1-5	few	CASSPRGELRSNQPQHF	TGTGCCAGCAGCCCACGGGGGGAGCTACGCAGCAATCAGCCCCAGCATTTT
TRBD2	TRBV5-1	TRBJ2-5	-	CTSGLIGLAGNTETQYF	TGCACCAGCGGCCTTATAGGGCTAGCGGGAAACACGGAGACCCAGTACTTC
TRBD1	TRBV7-9	TRBJ1-1	few	CASSSKGQGFPEAFF	TGTGCCAGCAGCTCAAAAGGACAGGGGTTTCCTGAAGCTTTCTTT
-	TRBV29-1	TRBJ1-2	few	CSVQVRSPRDYGYTF	TGCAGCGTTCAGGTCCGCTCTCCTCGGGACTATGGCTACACCTTC
-	TRBV5-5	TRBJ1-5	-	CASSFEHQPQHF	TGTGCCAGCAGCTTCGAGCATCAGCCCCAGCATTTT
-	TRBV27	TRBJ2-2	-	CASSSQQNPNTGELFF	TGTGCCAGCAGTTCCCAGCAGAACCCGAACACCGGGGAGCTGTTTTTT
-	TRBV5-1	TRBJ2-1	-	CASSTASPTPHGQFF	TGCGCCAGCAGCACTGCTAGTCCAACCCCCCACGGGCAGTTCTTC
-	TRBV7-2	TRBJ2-1	-	CASSPLGGSKDNEQFF	TGTGCCAGCAGCCCTTTAGGGGGATCAAAGGACAATGAGCAGTTCTTC
TRBD2	TRBV28	TRBJ2-5	-	CASSFHSGNQETQYF	TGTGCCAGCAGTTTCCACAGCGGGAACCAAGAGACCCAGTACTTC
-	TRBV29-1	TRBJ2-3	-	CSVEVTADTQYF	TGCAGCGTTGAGGTGACAGCAGATACGCAGTATTTT
TRBD2	TRBV3-1	TRBJ2-7	many	CASSHQTSGREYEQYF	TGTGCCAGCAGCCACCAGACTAGCGGGAGGGAATACGAGCAGTACTTC
TRBD2	TRBV29-1	TRBJ2-3	-	CSGSGLVGSTDTQYF	TGCAGCGGCTCGGGACTAGTGGGATCCACAGATACGCAGTATTTT
TRBD1	TRBV15	TRBJ1-1	-	CATSRRTGVRTEAFF	TGTGCCACCAGCAGACGGACAGGGGTAAGGACTGAAGCTTTCTTT
-	TRBV20-1	TRBJ2-1	-	CSAPNVNEQFF	TGCAGTGCTCCCAACGTCAATGAGCAGTTCTTC
-	TRBV7-3	TRBJ2-1	-	CASSIRRDNEQFF	TGTGCCAGCAGCATCAGGAGGGACAATGAGCAGTTCTTC
TRBD2	TRBV19	TRBJ2-1	few	CASSMSSGTYNEQFF	TGTGCCAGTAGTATGTCTAGCGGGACCTACAATGAGCAGTTCTTC
-	TRBV14	TRBJ2-1	-	CASSQAGTFSAEQFF	TGTGCCAGCAGCCAAGCTGGGACTTTTTCGGCTGAGCAGTTCTTC
TRBD1	TRBV11-3	TRBJ2-1	-	CASSLGQGDYNEQFF	TGTGCCAGCAGCTTAGGACAGGGGGATTACAATGAGCAGTTCTTC
TRBD2	TRBV5-1	TRBJ2-2	-	CATSELPSGANTGELFF	TGCGCCACCAGCGAACTACCTAGCGGCGCGAACACCGGGGAGCTGTTTTTT
TRBD2	TRBV12-3/TRBV12-4	TRBJ2-7	-	CASSPGLAVYYEQYF	TGTGCCAGCAGCCCGGGACTAGCGGTGTACTACGAGCAGTACTTC
TRBD1	TRBV7-3	TRBJ1-3	few	CASSSTGAGNTIYF	TGTGCCAGCAGTTCGACAGGGGCCGGAAACACCATATATTTT
-	TRBV7-9	TRBJ1-4	-	CASRDARGFNEKLFF	TGTGCCAGCAGGGACGCCCGGGGATTCAATGAAAAACTGTTTTTT
TRBD2	TRBV5-1	TRBJ2-5	few	CASSLAIAGETQYF	TGCGCCAGCAGCTTGGCCATAGCGGGAGAGACCCAGTACTTC
TRBD1	TRBV5-1	TRBJ1-5	-	CARNENRIDREEPPQHF	TGCGCCAGGAACGAAAACCGGATCGACAGGGAGGAGCCGCCCCAGCATTTT